The subject of this entry is one T cell receptor (beta chain). The data were taken from a study of blood T cell repertoires in COVID-19. Study background: COVID-19 samples, acute and convalescent, were from the United States, Italy and Spain. The cDNA or gDNA used as material had been derived from T cells, B-cell-depleted T cells, or PBMCs.

Authors' analysis steps: For nucleated cells, counts were estimated from reference gene primer amplification. Measured with immunoSEQ multiplex PCR; TCRdb has only the in-frame clones, and not every one. Clonal size and the V and J genes are those of that table, whereas D and trimming came from the DNA. The data show around 34,000 clones, with less than 85% seen just once and approximately 14% held by the top ten. The sequence came from an older woman with acute or convalescent COVID-19. The sample consisted of peripheral blood.

The CDR3 nucleotides read TGCGCCAGCACCCAGCGCACCTACGAGCAGTACTTC. Amino acid sequence: CASTQRTYEQYF. The V gene is TRBV4-1, the J gene TRBJ2-7, with D unclear. The CDR3 consists of 12 residues. V was trimmed by 7 bases and J by 2 bases, leaving 9 bases between them. CDR1 MGHRA and CDR2 YSYEKL come from the germline V gene.